These 7 T cell receptor beta chains originate from one sample sequenced in a study of blood T cell repertoires in COVID-19. Data came from immunoSEQ multiplex PCR; TCRdb stores just in-frame clones and leaves some out. The sample yields 200,000 to 300,000 clones, approximately 89% seen once. Sequencing was performed on peripheral blood. The receptors were sampled from a man aged 35-49 years who had recovered from COVID-19.

The chain recombines TRBV7-2 with TRBJ1-2, with D maybe TRBD1 (5 bases). CDR1 SGHTA and CDR2 FQGNSA come from the germline V gene. V was clipped by 6 bases and J by 5 bases, with 25 bases between them. This CDR3 spans 17 amino acids. The CDR3 bases are TGTGCCAGCAGTCACCTCGTAGTCACGCGCAGGGATTATGGCTACACCTTC. Translation gives CASSHLVVTRRDYGYTF.

This chain connects TRBV25-1 to TRBJ2-7; TRBD2 agrees at 15 bases. J gave up 5 bases and V 10 bases, and 9 bases lay outside the gene matches. The CDR3 has 15 residues. CDR1 is MGHDK and CDR2 is SYGVNS in the germline V gene. CDR3 loop: CATGRGTSGGNEQYF. In DNA form, the CDR3 reads TGTGCCACAGGGAGAGGGACTAGCGGGGGGAACGAGCAGTACTTC.

This rearrangement joins TRBV28 to TRBJ1-2; TRBD1 agrees at 7 bases. V was pared by 3 bases and J by 6 bases, with 22 bases of the junction left unmatched. This CDR3 has 19 amino acids. Germline V lookup: CDR1 MDHEN, CDR2 SYDVKM. The CDR3 here is CASSFFGKGASMGKHGYTF. The CDR3 DNA follows: TGTGCCAGCAGTTTTTTCGGGAAGGGGGCAAGTATGGGCAAGCATGGCTACACCTTC.

The chain joins TRBV7-9 to TRBJ1-6; D might be TRBD1 (5 bases). The germline gives CDR1 SEHNR, CDR2 FQNEAQ (reference sequence). The CDR3 covers 15 residues. V was pared by 0 bases and J by 6 bases, with 9 bases between. The CDR3 bases are TGTGCCAGCAGCTTAGCTGGGGGGGGTAATTCACCCCTCCACTTT. Protein sequence: CASSLAGGGNSPLHF.

This rearrangement joins TRBV6-1 to TRBJ1-5; tentative D call: TRBD1 (6 bases). V was shortened by 3 bases and J by 0 bases, with 9 bases between the two germline ends. The CDR3 runs to 15 residues. Germline V lookup: CDR1 MNHNS, CDR2 SASEGT. This CDR3 is CASSDDRFSNQPQHF. The CDR3, as DNA: TGTGCCAGCAGTGATGACAGGTTTAGCAATCAGCCCCAGCATTTT.

This rearrangement joins TRBV4-3 to TRBJ1-2; no definite D call. Germline CDR1 is LGHNA and CDR2 is YSLEER. This CDR3 is built from 15 residues. V gave up 0 bases and J gave up 4 bases, with 12 bases separating them. The CDR3: CASSQDLGLAYGYTF. In DNA form, the CDR3 reads TGCGCCAGCAGCCAAGATTTAGGATTAGCCTATGGCTACACCTTC.

The chain couples TRBV7-9 to TRBJ2-7; 7 positions match TRBD1. With V trimmed by 1 base and J by 3 bases, 6 bases remained unmatched. Looked up from germline, CDR1 is SEHNR and CDR2 is FQNEAQ (reference sequence). The CDR3 sequence is 15 residues long. CDR3 DNA sequence: TGTGCCAGCAGCTTAGTCGGGACAGAAAACTACGAGCAGTACTTC. Residues: CASSLVGTENYEQYF.